What follows are 25 T cell receptor beta chains derived from one specimen sequenced in a study of shared clonotypes between healthy human individuals (dated by TCRdb to 2018 to 2021). The library was generated by the immunoSEQ multiplex PCR assay. The immuneACCESS repertoire file appears here via TCRdb, limited to in-frame rearrangements. These files lack a portion of the clones; in checked studies, under half of the deficit traces to unresolved V genes, and the cause of the others is not known. The sample contains about 2.1 million clones, just under 95% of them found a single time. Together, the top ten hold under 2% of the sample. CD8 naive samples were obtained by positive selection for CCR7 among CD45RO-negative cells, yielding a CD45RA+CCR7+ population from which TemRA cells were excluded. Sequencing input: naive CD8+ T cells from PBMCs. Read against the paper, the sample's cell subset or site label means: CD45RA+CCR7+. The receptors here all came from a man younger than 35 in good health. Some clones in this sample may be carry-over from other donors' samples.

Written as DNA, the CDR3 is TGTGCCAGCAGCTTGACAGGGCCAGAGACCCAGTACTTC. Translating gives CASSLTGPETQYF. This chain connects TRBV5-6 to TRBJ2-5, with D possibly TRBD1 on 6 matching bases. The germline CDR1 and CDR2 sequences are SGHDT and YYEEEE. V was pared by 1 base and J by 4 bases, with 8 bases between. The CDR3 length is 13 residues.

This chain connects TRBV4-3 to TRBJ2-1; TRBD2 aligns across 12 bases. J lost 6 bases, V lost 0 bases, and 12 bases had no gene match. CDR3 length: 19 residues. Per germline, CDR1 LGHNA and CDR2 YSLEER. In DNA form, the CDR3 reads TGCGCCAGCAGCCAAGATCACCATATCCTAGCGGGGGGGGTCAATGAGCAGTTCTTC. This gives the protein CASSQDHHILAGGVNEQFF.

The genes are TRBV19 and TRBJ2-1; D ambiguous. CDR1 and CDR2 from the germline V gene are LNHDA and SQIVND (reference sequence). V gave up 1 base and J gave up 0 bases, with 10 bases separating them. The CDR3 sequence is 16 residues long. CDR3 in amino acids: CASSIVGFNSYNEQFF. DNA for the CDR3: TGTGCCAGTAGTATAGTAGGGTTCAACTCCTACAATGAGCAGTTCTTC.

The chain links TRBV27 to TRBJ1-1; no reliable D call. The CDR3 is made up of 15 amino acids. Germline V CDR1 and CDR2: MNHEY, SMNVEV (reference sequence). V was pared by 1 base and J by 3 bases, with 12 bases between. This CDR3 is CASSLFSPPHTEAFF. CDR3 nucleotide sequence: TGTGCCAGCAGTTTATTCTCCCCCCCCCACACTGAAGCTTTCTTT.

This chain connects TRBV27 to TRBJ1-5, with a possible D match to TRBD1 (5 bases). This CDR3 contains 15 residues. CDR1 is MNHEY and CDR2 is SMNVEV in the germline V gene (reference sequence). V was clipped by 10 bases and J by 7 bases, with 23 bases between them. The chain's CDR3 is CAIPVGAQEGQPQHF. The CDR3 DNA reads as TGTGCCATACCTGTAGGCGCACAGGAGGGGCAGCCCCAGCATTTT.

The chain has TRBV11-2 and TRBJ1-1; D is uncertain. V gave up 0 bases and J gave up 5 bases, with 10 bases separating them. Germline lookup yields CDR1 SGHAT and CDR2 FQNNGV. The CDR3 is 14 amino acids. The DNA of the CDR3 is TGTGCCAGCAGCTTAGACCCTATGGGGACTGAAGCTTTCTTT. Protein product: CASSLDPMGTEAFF. The variable domain in full, completed from reference TRBV11-2 and TRBJ1-1, reads EAGVAQSPRYKIIEKRQSVAFWCNPISGHATLYWYQQILGQGPKLLIQFQNNGVVDDSQLPKDRFSAERLKGVDSTLKIQPAKLEDSAVYLCASSLDPMGTEAFFGQGTRLTVV.

The chain uses TRBV25-1 and TRBJ2-4, with 7 nucleotides matching TRBD1. The CDR3 has 11 residues. Germline loops: CDR1 MGHDK, CDR2 SYGVNS. Trimming cost V 4 bases and J 9 bases; bases outside gene matches: 0. DNA of the CDR3: TGTGCCAGCAGTGGGACAGGCATTCAGTACTTC. This translates into CASSGTGIQYF.

V gene TRBV29-1 combines with J gene TRBJ2-7; a possible D gene is TRBD1 (6 bases). Trimming left V 6 bases short and J 13 bases short, with 22 bases between. Per the germline V gene, CDR1 is SQVTM and CDR2 is ANQGSEA. This CDR3 spans 12 amino acids. CDR3 amino acids: CSVWGPAFEEYF. The CDR3 DNA reads as TGCAGCGTATGGGGGCCCGCGTTCGAGGAATACTTC.

The CDR3 DNA reads as TGTGCCAGCAGCCCCGATGTGCCGGGACAGGGAAACACTGAAGCTTTCTTT. Its protein is CASSPDVPGQGNTEAFF. The gene calls are TRBV4-2 and TRBJ1-1; 9 bases fit TRBD1. After removal of 4 bases from V and 2 bases from J, the junction contained 11 bases not matched to a gene. The CDR3 consists of 17 residues. Germline CDR1 and CDR2: LGHNA and YNFKEQ.

The rearrangement links TRBV7-9 to TRBJ2-5; D gene uncertain. V was pared by 2 bases and J by 0 bases, with 4 bases between. Looked up from germline, CDR1 is SEHNR and CDR2 is FQNEAQ (reference sequence). The CDR3 extends over 13 amino acids. CDR3 sequence: CASSLTNQETQYF. CDR3 bases: TGTGCCAGCAGCTTAACCAACCAAGAGACCCAGTACTTC.

The chain uses TRBV9 and TRBJ1-4; 10 nucleotides align to TRBD1. Germline CDR1 is SGDLS and CDR2 is YYNGEE. The CDR3 is 13 residues long. After removal of 3 bases from V and 7 bases from J, the junction contained 0 bases not matched to a gene. In DNA, the CDR3 is TGTGCCAGCAGCGGGGACAGGGGTGAAAAACTGTTTTTT. Translated, it gives CASSGDRGEKLFF.

CDR3 DNA sequence: TGTGCCAGCACGAGGGGCCCACAAGAGACCCAGTACTTC. Translating it yields CASTRGPQETQYF. The V call is TRBV27, the J call TRBJ2-5; TRBD1 or TRBD2 may be the D gene (5 bases each). The V and J ends lost 7 bases and 2 bases respectively, with 11 bases between them. This CDR3 comprises 13 residues. The germline V gene encodes CDR1 MNHEY and CDR2 SMNVEV (reference sequence).

Regarding this clone: The same CDR3 arises from other DNA sequences in this sample as well. The chain carries TRBV19 and TRBJ2-7; 8 bases agree with TRBD1. The CDR3 is 14 residues long. CDR1 LNHDA and CDR2 SQIVND come from the germline V gene (reference sequence). Trimming at V came to 3 bases and at J to 0 bases, leaving 1 base not matched to a gene. The CDR3 coding sequence is TGTGCCAGTAGTATTGGGACAGGCTCCTACGAGCAGTACTTC. Its translation: CASSIGTGSYEQYF.

The chain couples TRBV5-5 to TRBJ1-1, with a possible D match to TRBD1 (5 bases). There are 13 residues in the CDR3. Germline CDR1 and CDR2: SGHKS and YYEKEE (reference sequence). V shed 6 bases and J shed 1 base, with 10 bases lying between them. As DNA, the CDR3 is TGTGCCAGCACCTCCAGGGCGAACACTGAAGCTTTCTTT. Its translation is CASTSRANTEAFF. Full variable domain (outside the CDR3, taken from reference TRBV5-5 and TRBJ1-1): DAGVTQSPTHLIKTRGQQVTLRCSPISGHKSVSWYQQVLGQGPQFIFQYYEKEERGRGNFPDRFSARQFPNYSSELNVNALLLGDSALYLCASTSRANTEAFFGQGTRLTVV.

This clone has just one count. This chain links TRBV7-9 with TRBJ1-2; D might be TRBD1 (5 bases). V was shortened by 2 bases and J by 4 bases, with 11 bases between the two germline ends. Germline V gives CDR1 SEHNR, CDR2 FQNEAQ (reference sequence). The CDR3 is 14 amino acids. CDR3 protein: CASSLIGETYGYTF. CDR3 nucleotide sequence: TGTGCCAGCAGCTTAATAGGGGAAACCTATGGCTACACCTTC. The full variable domain, in which reference TRBV7-9 and TRBJ1-2 provide the parts outside the CDR3, is DTGVSQNPRHKITKRGQNVTFRCDPISEHNRLYWYRQTLGQGPEFLTYFQNEAQLEKSRLLSDRFSAERPKGSFSTLEIQRTEQGDSAMYLCASSLIGETYGYTFGSGTRLTVV.

CDR3: CASSVGGEGPLSTQYF. CDR3 nucleotide sequence: TGTGCCAGCAGCGTAGGGGGTGAGGGACCCCTCTCGACGCAGTACTTC. The gene calls are TRBV9 and TRBJ2-7; the D call may be TRBD1 or TRBD2 (5 bases each). Trimming stripped 0 bases from V and 9 bases from J, with 22 bases between. Germline values: CDR1 SGDLS, CDR2 YYNGEE. The CDR3 is made up of 16 amino acids.

This sequence joins TRBV7-9 and TRBJ1-2, with D tentatively TRBD1 (5 bases). This CDR3 contains 14 residues. The germline V and J ends were trimmed by 4 bases and 6 bases, with 15 bases remaining between them. Looked up from germline, CDR1 is SEHNR and CDR2 is FQNEAQ (reference sequence). The CDR3 region has the DNA TGTGCCAGCAGCTACACTTCAGGGCAGGATGGCTACACCTTC. Amino acid sequence: CASSYTSGQDGYTF.

The chain uses TRBV27 and TRBJ1-5, with TRBD1 matching over 8 bases. The germline gives CDR1 MNHEY, CDR2 SMNVEV (reference sequence). V lost 5 bases and J lost 7; bases outside the gene matches: 10. The CDR3 is 15 residues long. CDR3 DNA: TGTGCCAGCAGTACTACTGGGACAGGCCCCCAGCCCCAGCATTTT. This gives the protein CASSTTGTGPQPQHF.

V and J are TRBV6-1 and TRBJ1-5; a possible D gene is TRBD1 (6 bases). CDR3 size: 13 residues. Germline assignment: CDR1 MNHNS and CDR2 SASEGT. V lost 8 bases and J lost 7, with 15 bases in between. The CDR3 loop is CASSVGADQPQHF. In DNA, the CDR3 is TGTGCCAGCTCGGTGGGGGCCGACCAGCCCCAGCATTTT.

The V gene is TRBV15, the J gene TRBJ2-5; tentatively, D is TRBD1 (5 bases). The CDR3 runs to 13 residues. V lost 9 bases and J lost 9, with 20 bases in between. Germline CDR1 is LNHNV and CDR2 is YYDKDF (reference sequence). The CDR3 region is CATRAQEPYAQYF. CDR3 DNA: TGTGCCACGAGAGCACAGGAGCCGTATGCCCAGTACTTC.

This chain connects TRBV7-2 to TRBJ1-3; D possibly corresponds to TRBD1 (5 bases). V was shortened by 4 bases and J by 0 bases, with 16 bases between the two germline ends. Germline V gene data show CDR1 as SGHTA and CDR2 as FQGNSA. The CDR3 loop spans 17 amino acids. This CDR3 reads CASSSIDSFLSGNTIYF. The CDR3 DNA is TGTGCCAGCAGCTCGATCGACAGCTTTCTCTCTGGAAACACCATATATTTT. The full variable domain, its missing parts supplied by reference TRBV7-2 and TRBJ1-3, is GAGVSQSPSNKVTEKGKDVELRCDPISGHTALYWYRQSLGQGLEFLIYFQGNSAPDKSGLPSDRFSAERTGGSVSTLTIQRTQQEDSAVYLCASSSIDSFLSGNTIYFGEGSWLTVV.

This rearrangement joins TRBV5-1 to TRBJ2-5; D gene uncertain. The CDR3 is 13 amino acids. Trimming shortened V by 7 bases and J by 2 bases, and 12 bases separated the two germline ends. The germline CDR1 and CDR2 sequences are SGHRS and YFSETQ. The CDR3 nucleotides read TGCGCCAGCGCTGACCAACCTCAAGAGACCCAGTACTTC. It translates to CASADQPQETQYF.

V usage is TRBV28 and J usage is TRBJ2-7; D is unclear. CDR1 MDHEN and CDR2 SYDVKM come from the germline V gene. The CDR3 loop spans 12 amino acids. Trimming pared 8 bases from V and 0 bases from J, leaving 8 bases between. The CDR3 here is CASGDDSYEQYF. The CDR3 DNA is TGTGCCAGCGGGGATGACTCCTACGAGCAGTACTTC.

The chain carries TRBV4-1 and TRBJ2-3; D is unresolved. The V end was cut by 0 bases, the J end by 2 bases, with 6 bases between. The CDR3 totals 14 residues. CDR1 MGHRA and CDR2 YSYEKL come from the germline V gene. The CDR3 spells CASSQDHATDTQYF. Here the CDR3 DNA reads TGCGCCAGCAGCCAAGATCATGCCACAGATACGCAGTATTTT.

The chain has TRBV9 and TRBJ2-1; a possible D gene is TRBD1 (6 bases). V was shortened by 3 bases and J by 0 bases, with 19 bases between the two germline ends. The V gene's germline CDR1 is SGDLS and CDR2 YYNGEE. The CDR3 runs to 18 residues. In DNA form, the CDR3 reads TGTGCCAGCAGCGCAGGCCCCGGGACACCCCACTCCTACAATGAGCAGTTCTTC. It codes for CASSAGPGTPHSYNEQFF.